The 28 T cell receptor beta chains listed next were all sequenced from one sample in a study of T cells in Graves' hyperthyroidism and ophthalmopathy (dated by TCRdb to about 2019). The library was built by means of multiplex PCR. Sequenced on an Illumina HiSeq 2000. The TCR beta CDR3 regions were amplified from RNA transcripts. A first-round RT-PCR of the TCR CDR3 used the HTBI primer set with the Qiagen OneStep RT-PCR kit. TCRdb reprocessed the public reads (quality trimming at Q25 with fastp, clone calling with MiXCR) and kept in-frame beta chains. Duplicate CDR3 protein sequences are folded into a single record with the most common DNA and genes. Here the sample has 650,000 to 850,000 distinct CDR3 sequences; roughly a sixth occur a single time. Of the sample, 16% is held by the ten largest clones. Sequencing was done on a sample of blood. The receptors come from a woman between 50 and 59 years old with Graves' hyperthyroidism that later progressed to Graves' ophthalmopathy.

The genes are TRBV18 and TRBJ1-6; no clear D gene. Trimming took off 3 bases at V and 0 bases at J, with 21 bases between the two ends. The germline V gene encodes CDR1 KGHSH and CDR2 LQKENI. The CDR3 has 20 residues. The CDR3 here is CASSPGLGSAIYSYNSPLHF. In nucleotides, the CDR3 is TGTGCCAGCTCACCCGGATTGGGCAGTGCGATCTACTCCTATAATTCACCCCTCCACTTT.

The J gene is TRBJ2-1, the V gene TRBV7-9; 8 bases map to TRBD2. Germline values: CDR1 SEHNR, CDR2 FQNEAQ (reference sequence). CDR3 size: 16 residues. V was clipped by 2 bases and J by 3 bases; unmatched bases: 6. This CDR3 reads CASSLSPGLVYNEQFF. The CDR3, as DNA: TGTGCCAGCAGCTTATCCCCGGGACTAGTCTACAATGAGCAGTTCTTC.

This clonotype has a count of ten or more. The gene calls are TRBV7-2 and TRBJ2-3; 7 positions agree with TRBD2. V lost 0 bases, J lost 4 bases, and 1 base stayed unmatched. Germline CDR1 SGHTA, CDR2 FQGNSA. The CDR3 is 14 amino acids. The CDR3 protein is CASSLAGGADTQYF. CDR3 DNA sequence: TGTGCCAGCAGCTTAGCGGGGGGGGCAGATACGCAGTATTTT.

This clonotype was counted a few times. V usage is TRBV6-1 and J usage is TRBJ2-6, with a weak D call TRBD1 (6 bases). This CDR3 contains 16 residues. Trimming removed 4 bases from V and 0 bases from J, with 10 bases in between. CDR1 and CDR2 (germline): MNHNS, SASEGT. The CDR3 sequence is CASSADRRSGANVLTF. The CDR3 DNA reads TGTGCCAGCAGTGCGGACAGACGCTCTGGGGCCAACGTCCTGACTTTC.

In this sample, this clonotype turned up many times. This chain links TRBV7-2 with TRBJ2-1; 7 bases map to TRBD1. Germline loops: CDR1 SGHTA, CDR2 FQGNSA. V shed 1 base, J shed 4 bases, and the junction held 4 bases outside the gene matches. The CDR3 consists of 15 residues. In DNA, the CDR3 is TGTGCCAGCAGCTTAGGGACGGACAGGTACAATGAGCAGTTCTTC. Amino acids: CASSLGTDRYNEQFF.

The table lists this clonotype with a few counts. V usage is TRBV4-1 and J usage is TRBJ2-7, with D possibly being TRBD1 (6 bases). V lost 5 bases, J lost 3 bases, and 17 bases lay in between. The CDR3 is 15 residues long. The germline V gene encodes CDR1 MGHRA and CDR2 YSYEKL. In DNA form, the CDR3 reads TGCGCCAGCAGCGCTACAGGGAACGTCGACTACGAGCAGTACTTC. Translating gives CASSATGNVDYEQYF.

This clonotype was observed at least ten times. The chain uses TRBV6-5 and TRBJ2-2; 8 bases map to TRBD1. The ends lost 2 bases at V and 1 base at J; junction bases unmatched: 3. CDR3 length: 16 amino acids. Germline values: CDR1 MNHEY, CDR2 SVGAGI. CDR3 in amino acids: CASSYPGTGNTGELFF. DNA for the CDR3: TGTGCCAGCAGTTACCCCGGGACAGGGAACACCGGGGAGCTGTTTTTT.

J is TRBJ2-1 and V is TRBV14; D is ambiguous. CDR3 size: 15 residues. V was clipped by 0 bases and J by 9 bases, with 15 bases between them. CDR1 and CDR2 (germline): SGHDN, FVKESK. The CDR3 sequence is CASSQDPNTLGEQFF. The CDR3 region has the DNA TGTGCCAGCAGCCAAGATCCTAACACCCTTGGTGAGCAGTTCTTC.

This clonotype was seen ten or more times. This rearrangement joins TRBV3-1 to TRBJ1-4; D perhaps matches TRBD1 (6 bases). Between the trimmed V and J ends, which lost 5 bases and 7 bases, there was a span of 17 bases. Looked up from germline, CDR1 is LGHDT and CDR2 is YNNKEL (reference sequence). CDR3 length: 15 amino acids. CDR3 nucleotides: TGTGCCAGCAGCTCCTTGACAGGCGGGGGTGAAAAACTGTTTTTT. Translating gives CASSSLTGGGEKLFF.

This clonotype was observed many times. J is TRBJ2-5 and V is TRBV7-2; 8 bases match TRBD2. CDR3 length equals 14 residues. The germline V gene has CDR1 SGHTA and CDR2 FQGNSA. J gave up 2 bases and V 5 bases, and 4 bases lay outside the gene matches. The CDR3 reads CASSPRLAQETQYF. In DNA form, the CDR3 reads TGTGCCAGCAGCCCAAGACTAGCGCAAGAGACCCAGTACTTC. The complete variable domain, with remaining parts taken from reference TRBV7-2 and TRBJ2-5, reads GAGVSQSPSNKVTEKGKDVELRCDPISGHTALYWYRQSLGQGLEFLIYFQGNSAPDKSGLPSDRFSAERTGGSVSTLTIQRTQQEDSAVYLCASSPRLAQETQYFGPGTRLLVL.

The rearrangement uses TRBV6-1 and TRBJ1-2; D is ambiguous. V was trimmed by 10 bases and J by 2 bases, leaving 14 bases between them. Germline lookup yields CDR1 MNHNS and CDR2 SASEGT. This CDR3 contains 13 residues. CDR3 protein: CATRGARNYGYTF. The DNA of the CDR3 is TGTGCCACGCGGGGAGCCAGGAACTATGGCTACACCTTC.

The table lists this clonotype with a few counts. The V call is TRBV5-1, the J call TRBJ1-1, with 7 bases that match TRBD1. The CDR3 spans 13 residues. Germline V gives CDR1 SGHRS, CDR2 YFSETQ. J was trimmed by 1 base and V by 7 bases; bases with no gene match: 4. CDR3 protein: CASCWTGNTEAFF. The CDR3 bases are TGCGCCAGCTGTTGGACAGGGAACACTGAAGCTTTCTTT.

The table lists this clonotype with a few counts. V gene TRBV12-3 or TRBV12-4 combines with J gene TRBJ2-2; D gene uncertain. This CDR3 is 13 amino acids long. V lost 3 bases and J 7 bases, leaving 9 bases between the germline ends. The CDR3 sequence is CASSFRVDGELFF. The DNA of the CDR3 is TGTGCCAGCAGTTTTCGGGTCGACGGGGAGCTGTTTTTT.

This clonotype has a count of ten or more. This sequence joins TRBV7-2 and TRBJ2-7; perhaps TRBD2 as D (6 bases). Germline loops: CDR1 SGHTA, CDR2 FQGNSA. The V end lost 4 bases, the J end lost 0 bases, and 13 bases lay between the germline ends. The CDR3 sequence is 15 residues long. The DNA for the CDR3 is TGTGCCAGCAGCTGGGGGGTCTTGTCCTCCTACGAGCAGTACTTC. Translated: CASSWGVLSSYEQYF.

At least ten counts were recorded for this clonotype. The chain recombines TRBV18 with TRBJ1-4; D remains unclear. The germline CDR1 and CDR2 sequences are KGHSH and LQKENI. V was cut by 1 base and J by 0 bases, with 9 bases left in between. The CDR3 extends over 16 amino acids. CDR3 region: CASSPLRESTNEKLFF. Here the CDR3 DNA reads TGTGCCAGCTCACCACTAAGGGAGTCAACTAATGAAAAACTGTTTTTT.

This clonotype has ten or more counts. The chain carries TRBV30 and TRBJ2-7; D remains unclear. CDR3 length equals 13 residues. Between the trimmed V and J ends, which lost 4 bases and 0 bases, there was a span of 10 bases. The germline V gene has CDR1 GTSNPN and CDR2 SVGIG (reference sequence). The CDR3 loop reads CAWNGRLSYEQYF. The CDR3, as DNA: TGTGCCTGGAATGGGCGACTCTCCTACGAGCAGTACTTC.

This clonotype was counted many times. The genes are TRBV2 and TRBJ2-5, with D tentatively TRBD2 (5 bases). In germline, CDR1 is SNHLY, CDR2 FYNNEI. This CDR3 spans 16 amino acids. V shed 3 bases and J shed 4 bases, with 18 bases lying between them. Written as DNA, the CDR3 is TGTGCCAGCAGTGACGGGGAAGAGCATGTCCCAGAGACCCAGTACTTC. This encodes CASSDGEEHVPETQYF.

The rearrangement joins TRBV20-1 to TRBJ1-2; D gene unclear. CDR1 and CDR2 (germline): DFQATT, SNEGSKA (reference sequence). The CDR3 consists of 12 residues. Trimming left V 3 bases short and J 3 bases short, with 8 bases between. CDR3 amino acids: CSARVGDYGYTF. The CDR3 DNA follows: TGCAGTGCTAGGGTGGGAGACTATGGCTACACCTTC.

This clonotype showed up just a few times. V and J are TRBV10-3 and TRBJ1-1; 7 bases align to TRBD1. Germline values: CDR1 ENHRY, CDR2 SYGVKD. V dropped 3 bases and J dropped 5; count of bases not matched to a gene: 3. CDR3 length: 13 amino acids. CDR3 in DNA: TGTGCCATCAGTGAAAGGGGGCAAACTGAAGCTTTCTTT. Encoded protein: CAISERGQTEAFF.

This clonotype was seen many times. The chain has TRBV3-1 and TRBJ1-1; D gene uncertain. This CDR3 contains 12 residues. Germline V gene lookup returns CDR1 LGHDT and CDR2 YNNKEL (reference sequence). Trimming pared 0 bases from V and 11 bases from J, leaving 10 bases between. DNA for the CDR3: TGTGCCAGCAGCCAAGAAGGGCGGCGGGCTTTCTTT. It codes for CASSQEGRRAFF.

This clonotype was observed a few times. This chain connects TRBV4-1 to TRBJ1-1; D is perhaps TRBD1 (6 bases). The germline V gene encodes CDR1 MGHRA and CDR2 YSYEKL. V was clipped by 1 base and J by 10 bases, with 22 bases between them. This CDR3 is 16 amino acids long. The CDR3: CASSQVPTGQEGRAFF. The CDR3 DNA sequence: TGCGCCAGCAGCCAAGTTCCCACAGGGCAGGAAGGACGAGCTTTCTTT.

Only a few counts were recorded for this clonotype. The chain joins TRBV7-9 to TRBJ1-2, with TRBD1 matching 8 bases. Germline assignment: CDR1 SEHNR and CDR2 FQNEAQ (reference sequence). V was pared by 5 bases and J by 0 bases, with 5 bases of the junction left unmatched. CDR3 length: 15 amino acids. CDR3 in amino acids: CASSEGQDANYGYTF. In DNA, the CDR3 is TGTGCCAGCAGCGAGGGACAGGATGCTAACTATGGCTACACCTTC.

This clonotype was counted ten times or more. The J gene is TRBJ2-7, the V gene TRBV20-1, with 9 bases lining up with TRBD2. V dropped 6 bases and J dropped 5; count of bases not matched to a gene: 14. The CDR3 runs 15 residues. Germline V gene sequence: CDR1 DFQATT, CDR2 SNEGSKA (reference sequence). CDR3 sequence reads: CSASLSGGTQNEQYF. The CDR3 DNA sequence: TGCAGTGCCTCCCTTAGCGGGGGAACTCAGAACGAGCAGTACTTC.

The V and J genes are TRBV5-1 and TRBJ2-2; either TRBD1 or TRBD2 may supply D (5 bases each). The CDR3 is 18 amino acids. V lost 3 bases and J lost 0, with 18 bases in between. Germline CDR1 is SGHRS and CDR2 is YFSETQ. CDR3 in DNA: TGCGCCAGCAGCTCCCTCAGTTCCGGGACGACGAACACCGGGGAGCTGTTTTTT. Its translation is CASSSLSSGTTNTGELFF.

There are many counts of this clonotype. This chain connects TRBV15 to TRBJ1-1, with 7 positions matching TRBD1. Germline lookup yields CDR1 LNHNV and CDR2 YYDKDF (reference sequence). The CDR3 extends over 16 amino acids. J lost 0 bases, V lost 3 bases, and 7 bases had no gene match. The DNA of the CDR3 is TGTGCCACCAGCAGGGGGACAGCCGATATGAACACTGAAGCTTTCTTT. Translated, it gives CATSRGTADMNTEAFF. The whole variable domain, remainder taken from reference TRBV15 and TRBJ1-1, is DAMVIQNPRYQVTQFGKPVTLSCSQTLNHNVMYWYQQKSSQAPKLLFHYYDKDFNNEADTPDNFQSRRPNTSFCFLDIRSPGLGDTAMYLCATSRGTADMNTEAFFGQGTRLTVV.

A remark on this clonotype: A read error may explain this, as a much larger clone is one base away. J is TRBJ1-1 and V is TRBV27, with a weak D call TRBD1 (5 bases). Germline CDR1 and CDR2: MNHEY and SMNVEV (reference sequence). Trimming removed 5 bases from V and 5 bases from J, with 9 bases in between. CDR3 size: 12 residues. This chain's CDR3 is CASSDQGTEAFF. CDR3 DNA: TGTGCCAGCAGTGACCAGGGTACTGAAGCTTTCTTT.

This clonotype was found many times. The genes are TRBV7-3 and TRBJ2-6; D is possibly TRBD2 (6 bases). The V gene's germline CDR1 is SGHTA and CDR2 FQGTGA. V lost 5 bases and J lost 0, with 8 bases in between. The CDR3 is 15 residues long. The CDR3 sequence: CASSAGGSGANVLTF. CDR3 bases: TGTGCCAGCAGCGCCGGGGGCTCTGGGGCCAACGTCCTGACTTTC.

The rearrangement uses TRBV5-1 and TRBJ2-2; TRBD1 aligns across 7 bases. V dropped 1 base and J dropped 2; count of bases not matched to a gene: 5. The germline CDR1 and CDR2 sequences are SGHRS and YFSETQ. The length of the CDR3 is 16 residues. As DNA, the CDR3 is TGCGCCAGCAGCTTGTTTCAGGGGGTCAACACCGGGGAGCTGTTTTTT. Its translation: CASSLFQGVNTGELFF.